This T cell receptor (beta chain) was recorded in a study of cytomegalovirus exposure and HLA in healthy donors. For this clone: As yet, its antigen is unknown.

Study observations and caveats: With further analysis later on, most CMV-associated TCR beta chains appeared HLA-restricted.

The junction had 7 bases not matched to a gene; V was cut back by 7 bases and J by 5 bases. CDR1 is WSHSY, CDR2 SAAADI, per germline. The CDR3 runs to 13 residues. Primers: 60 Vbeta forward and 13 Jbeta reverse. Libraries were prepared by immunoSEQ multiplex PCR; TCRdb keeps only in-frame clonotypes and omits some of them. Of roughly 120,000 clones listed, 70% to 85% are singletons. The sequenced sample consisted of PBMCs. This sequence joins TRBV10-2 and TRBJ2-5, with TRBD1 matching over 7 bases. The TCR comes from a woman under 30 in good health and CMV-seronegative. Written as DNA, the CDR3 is TGCGCCAGCATGATAGGGGGCCAGGAGACCCAGTACTTC. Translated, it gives CASMIGGQETQYF.